This note documents a single T cell receptor (beta chain) sequence. What it binds is unknown. This sample is drawn from a study of cytomegalovirus exposure and HLA in healthy donors. CDR3 length: 15 amino acids. Germline lookup yields CDR1 LGHNA and CDR2 YSLEER. V was clipped by 0 bases and J by 5 bases; unmatched bases: 4. Broader study findings: Productive rates of about 87% or about 30% were seen for most TCR beta V segments in an earlier analysis. TCR beta V- and J-gene trimming was later associated with a missense DCLRE1C variant.

Primers: 60 Vbeta forward and 13 Jbeta reverse. Using immunoSEQ multiplex PCR, the repertoire was profiled, and TCRdb retains in-frame clones only, with some absent. The sample has about 190,000 clones, roughly 80% seen once. The receptor comes from a woman aged 25 to 39 in good health and CMV-seropositive. Material: PBMCs. This chain joins TRBV4-3 and TRBJ2-3, with TRBD2 identical over 8 bases. In DNA form, the CDR3 reads TGCGCCAGCAGCCAAGAGACGGGGGGGCTAGATACGCAGTATTTT. As protein: CASSQETGGLDTQYF.